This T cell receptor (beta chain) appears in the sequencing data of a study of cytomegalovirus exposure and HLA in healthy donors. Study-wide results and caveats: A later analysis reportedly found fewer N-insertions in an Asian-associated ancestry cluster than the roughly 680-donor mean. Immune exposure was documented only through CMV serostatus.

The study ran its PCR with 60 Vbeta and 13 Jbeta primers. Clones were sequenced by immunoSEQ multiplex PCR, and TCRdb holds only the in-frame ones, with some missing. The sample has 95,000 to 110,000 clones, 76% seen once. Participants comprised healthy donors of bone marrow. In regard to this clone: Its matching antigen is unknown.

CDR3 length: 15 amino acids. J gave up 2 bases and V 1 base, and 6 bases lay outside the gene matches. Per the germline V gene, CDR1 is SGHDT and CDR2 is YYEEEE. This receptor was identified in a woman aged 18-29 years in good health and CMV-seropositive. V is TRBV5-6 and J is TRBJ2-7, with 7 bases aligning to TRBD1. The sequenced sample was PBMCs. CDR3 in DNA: TGTGCCAGCAGCTTGCGAGGGACAGCGACCTACGAGCAGTACTTC. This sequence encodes CASSLRGTATYEQYF.